One sample yielded the 17 T cell receptor beta chains listed below, sequenced in a study of identical twins. Each CDR3 protein gets one entry after TCRdb re-called the 5' RACE reads with MiXCR. Of some 250,000 distinct CDR3 sequences in the sample, roughly 7.1% are singletons; the top ten hold less than 15%. This sample was shared with a second study, whose subject was T cells expressing NK-cell markers.

Sequenced: CD8+ T cells sorted from blood. The origin of the receptors is a woman aged 18-35 years in good health.

The chain couples TRBV3-1 to TRBJ2-7, with D hard to call. Germline values: CDR1 LGHDT, CDR2 YNNKEL (reference sequence). This CDR3 comprises 13 residues. V was clipped by 0 bases and J by 7 bases, with 10 bases between them. CDR3 nucleotides: TGTGCCAGCAGCCAAGATACCCTTTGGGAGCAGTACTTC. Translated, it gives CASSQDTLWEQYF.

The chain employs TRBV29-1 and TRBJ2-7, with D possibly being TRBD1 (5 bases). Germline-derived CDR1 and CDR2 are SQVTM and ANQGSEA. This CDR3 contains 13 residues. Trimming left V 2 bases short and J 1 base short, with 9 bases between. The CDR3 DNA reads as TGCAGCGTTGAAACGGACACGTCCTACGAGCAGTACTTC. It specifies CSVETDTSYEQYF.

The CDR3 region is CATSASSGRGETDTQYF. In DNA, the CDR3 is TGTGCCACCAGTGCCTCTAGCGGGAGAGGTGAGACAGATACGCAGTATTTT. The chain uses TRBV24-1 and TRBJ2-3, with 10 bases identical to TRBD2. CDR1 is KGHDR, CDR2 SFDVKD, per germline. The CDR3 is 17 residues long. The trim removed 5 bases at V and 3 bases at J, leaving 10 bases unmatched.

This clonotype was picked up a small number of times. The V gene is TRBV4-1, the J gene TRBJ1-5, with 11 positions matching TRBD1. In germline, CDR1 is MGHRA, CDR2 YSYEKL. The CDR3 runs 17 residues. V shed 1 base and J 8 bases; nucleotides not matched to a gene: 10. DNA for the CDR3: TGCGCCAGCAGCCAAGTACAGGGACAGGGGGAGGGAGAGCCCCAGCATTTT. It encodes CASSQVQGQGEGEPQHF.

This clonotype came up many times. The V and J genes are TRBV6-1 and TRBJ2-1, with 10 bases aligning to TRBD2. Per the germline V gene, CDR1 is MNHNS and CDR2 is SASEGT. The trim removed 6 bases at V and 7 bases at J, leaving 9 bases unmatched. CDR3 length: 15 amino acids. The CDR3 spells CASRLSGGPENEQFF. The CDR3 coding sequence is TGTGCCAGCAGACTTAGCGGGGGGCCGGAAAATGAGCAGTTCTTC.

Only a few counts were recorded for this clonotype. This chain joins TRBV9 and TRBJ2-7, with 8 bases aligning to TRBD2. The CDR3 is 15 residues long. Germline assignment: CDR1 SGDLS and CDR2 YYNGEE. V dropped 4 bases and J dropped 2; count of bases not matched to a gene: 8. The CDR3 reads CASSPPGGLTYEQYF. The CDR3 DNA reads TGTGCCAGCAGCCCCCCGGGAGGGCTGACCTACGAGCAGTACTTC.

This clonotype turned up a few times. V and J are TRBV3-1 and TRBJ1-2; D not certain. Trimming shortened V by 0 bases and J by 1 base, and 18 bases separated the two germline ends. The germline V gene encodes CDR1 LGHDT and CDR2 YNNKEL (reference sequence). This CDR3 contains 18 residues. The CDR3 nucleotides are TGTGCCAGCAGCCAAGATCCTCTGTCCAGAAGAGATAACTATGGCTACACCTTC. This translates into CASSQDPLSRRDNYGYTF.

The chain couples TRBV9 to TRBJ2-5, with TRBD1 identical over 7 bases. The CDR3 is 16 residues long. The trim removed 2 bases at V and 0 bases at J, leaving 7 bases unmatched. Germline CDR1 reads SGDLS; CDR2 reads YYNGEE. CDR3 DNA: TGTGCCAGCAGCGTCGCATACGGGACAGACCAAGAGACCCAGTACTTC. Encoded protein: CASSVAYGTDQETQYF.

This clonotype was counted only a few times. The gene calls are TRBV5-6 and TRBJ2-6; D call uncertain. The CDR3 has 16 residues. Trimming cost V 1 base and J 4 bases, with 12 bases left between them. Germline loops: CDR1 SGHDT, CDR2 YYEEEE. The CDR3 DNA reads as TGTGCCAGCAGCTTGTATTCGACACGAGGGGCCAACGTCCTGACTTTC. Encoded protein: CASSLYSTRGANVLTF.

The chain couples TRBV7-9 to TRBJ2-1; 9 bases agree with TRBD2. Trimming cost V 4 bases and J 3 bases; bases outside gene matches: 10. The CDR3 covers 17 residues. CDR1 is SEHNR and CDR2 is FQNEAQ in the germline V gene (reference sequence). The CDR3 is CASSSPTTSGDYNEQFF. The CDR3 DNA is TGTGCCAGCAGCTCACCTACGACTAGCGGCGACTACAATGAGCAGTTCTTC.

This clonotype has a handful of counts. The rearrangement uses TRBV10-3 and TRBJ1-1; the D is unclear. V was pared by 0 bases and J by 12 bases, with 14 bases between. From germline, CDR1 is ENHRY and CDR2 SYGVKD. This CDR3 has 13 amino acids. The CDR3 protein is CAISESQILNPFF. DNA for the CDR3: TGTGCCATCAGTGAGTCACAGATATTGAATCCTTTCTTT.

The chain carries TRBV19 and TRBJ2-1, with no clear D. The germline gives CDR1 LNHDA, CDR2 SQIVND (reference sequence). This CDR3 spans 13 amino acids. Between the trimmed V and J ends, which lost 10 bases and 10 bases, there was a span of 20 bases. CDR3 in DNA: TGTGCCACGACCTTAGGTGGCCTCAACGAGCAGTTCTTC. Residues: CATTLGGLNEQFF.

This chain uses TRBV12-3 or TRBV12-4 with TRBJ1-3; no definite D call. V was trimmed by 2 bases and J by 4 bases, leaving 9 bases between them. The CDR3 is 14 amino acids. Written as DNA, the CDR3 is TGTGCCAGCAGTTTATGGGCAGGCGGAAACACCATATATTTT. Its translation: CASSLWAGGNTIYF.

This clonotype was seen only a few times. V gene TRBV30 combines with J gene TRBJ1-1; D remains ambiguous. CDR3 length: 11 residues. Germline V gene sequence: CDR1 GTSNPN, CDR2 SVGIG (reference sequence). With 5 bases removed from V and 7 bases from J, the gap between germline ends came to 11 bases. CDR3 region: CAWGVSYEAFF. CDR3 in DNA: TGTGCCTGGGGGGTCAGTTATGAAGCTTTCTTT. Complete variable domain (other parts from reference TRBV30 and TRBJ1-1): SQTIHQWPATLVQPVGSPLSLECTVEGTSNPNLYWYRQAAGRGLQLLFYSVGIGQISSEVPQNLSASRPQDRQFILSSKKLLLSDSGFYLCAWGVSYEAFFGQGTRLTVV.

This clonotype has a handful of counts. The chain employs TRBV7-9 and TRBJ2-5, with 9 bases that match TRBD1. V lost 5 bases to trimming and J lost 5 bases; unmatched junction nucleotides: 9. The CDR3 runs to 15 residues. Germline CDR1 reads SEHNR; CDR2 reads FQNEAQ (reference sequence). Here the CDR3 DNA reads TGTGCCAGCAGCGGGACAGGGCCTTCGCGGGAGACCCAGTACTTC. This translates into CASSGTGPSRETQYF.

This clonotype was seen at least ten times. This rearrangement joins TRBV3-1 to TRBJ1-2; D unresolved. CDR3 length equals 11 residues. V was clipped by 5 bases and J by 14 bases, with 15 bases between them. Germline assignment: CDR1 LGHDT and CDR2 YNNKEL (reference sequence). CDR3 protein: CASSSFPPLTF. Here the CDR3 DNA reads TGTGCCAGCAGCTCATTTCCTCCGTTAACCTTC.

The chain is built from TRBV25-1 and TRBJ2-2; tentative D call: TRBD1 (6 bases). This CDR3 region has 13 residues. V lost 4 bases and J lost 6, with 9 bases in between. Germline lookup yields CDR1 MGHDK and CDR2 SYGVNS. The DNA for the CDR3 is TGTGCCAGCAGTGTAACAGGGCCCGGGGAGCTGTTTTTT. It yields the protein CASSVTGPGELFF.